The entry that follows covers one T cell receptor beta chain sequence. As yet, its antigen is unknown. The memory fraction was CD4+CD45RO+CD25- cells. In TCRdb, the 5' RACE reads were re-called with MiXCR into one record per CDR3 protein. The sample holds roughly 64,000 distinct CDR3 sequences, 20% to 25% seen once. The germline V gene has CDR1 SGHKS and CDR2 YYEKEE (reference sequence). The J segment lost 10 bases and the V segment lost 3 bases, leaving 10 bases of the junction unmatched. This CDR3 is built from 14 residues. Whole-study findings and limits: Tumor-infiltrating Treg TCR alpha and beta sequences overlapped most with tumor naive CD4+ T cells, then blood naive. Whole repertoires were not studied in the larger cohort, only one V-J beta rearrangement.

The material sequenced was memory CD4+ T cells sorted from a lymph node. Subset: memory CD4+ T cells, CD4+CD45RO+CD25-. The clonotype comes from a female donor with breast cancer. V and J are TRBV5-5 and TRBJ2-5; 9 bases map to TRBD1. In nucleotides, the CDR3 is TGTGCCAGCAGCTCCTGGGGGGGACAGGGTGACCAGTACTTC. Its translation: CASSSWGGQGDQYF.